Included here is one TCR beta chain sequence, with context. The data originate from a study of OX40 agonist ivuxolimab in advanced cancers. Overall study: Dose-escalation subjects each had hepatocellular carcinoma, melanoma, renal cell or head and neck cancer.

The table came from immunoSEQ multiplex PCR; TCRdb's copy has only in-frame clones and leaves some out. This repertoire shows about 61,000 clones, approximately 86% found once; its top ten account for roughly 0.47%. The study sampled blood at baseline, cycle 4 day 1, and cycle 7 day 1. The CDR3 loop spans 16 amino acids. The V and J ends lost 5 bases and 4 bases, in that order; junction bases with no gene match: 11. CDR1 MDHEN and CDR2 SYDVKM come from the germline V gene. V gene TRBV28 combines with J gene TRBJ2-7, with 10 bases matching TRBD2. The origin of this receptor is an adult with an advanced solid tumor such as melanoma, head and neck, liver or kidney cancer. The sequences come from CD4+ or CD8+ T cells sorted from blood, collected in a trial of the OX40 agonist ivuxolimab. DNA for the CDR3: TGTGCCAGCAGTGCGCAACCGGGACTAGCGACTTACGAGCAGTACTTC. As protein: CASSAQPGLATYEQYF.